The 31 T cell receptor beta chains reported below all come from one sample, sequenced in a study of T cell responses to AZD1222 COVID-19 vaccine. Generated by immunoSEQ multiplex PCR, the TCRdb table keeps only in-frame clones and is missing some. The repertoire has some 170,000 clones, just under 95% of them found once; the top ten carry around 0.97%. Specimen: peripheral blood, collected 28 days after the second dose of the MenACWY control vaccine. The receptors were sampled from an adult who received the MenACWY meningococcal vaccine as a control.

The V call is TRBV11-2, the J call TRBJ1-2, with unresolved D. This CDR3 region has 15 residues. V dropped 0 bases and J dropped 3 bases, with 11 bases sitting between them. Per germline, CDR1 SGHAT and CDR2 FQNNGV. The CDR3 coding sequence is TGTGCCAGCAGCTTAGACCTAGGGCAATACTATGGCTACACCTTC. Translation gives CASSLDLGQYYGYTF.

The CDR3 bases are TGTGCCAGCAGCTTGGGACGGCAAAGCGGCCAGCCCCAGCATTTT. Residues: CASSLGRQSGQPQHF. The chain is built from TRBV7-8 and TRBJ1-5; D may be TRBD1 (5 bases). Germline values: CDR1 SGHVS, CDR2 FQNEAQ. The CDR3 extends over 15 amino acids. Deletions cut 3 bases from V and 7 bases from J, with 16 bases between.

The V call is TRBV7-9, the J call TRBJ1-3, with a possible D match to TRBD1 (5 bases). Germline loops: CDR1 SEHNR, CDR2 FQNEAQ (reference sequence). V was shortened by 4 bases and J by 3 bases, with 13 bases between the two germline ends. CDR3 length: 15 residues. CDR3 protein: CASSWGGVRGNTIYF. The CDR3 coding sequence is TGTGCCAGCAGCTGGGGGGGAGTCCGTGGAAACACCATATATTTT.

The rearrangement links TRBV13 to TRBJ1-6; no definite D call. The CDR3 sequence is 14 residues long. V was shortened by 5 bases and J by 6 bases, with 11 bases between the two germline ends. Germline loops: CDR1 PRHDT, CDR2 FYEKMQ (reference sequence). The CDR3, as DNA: TGTGCCAGCAGCGCGACCGGGCTTAATTCACCCCTCCACTTT. Translated: CASSATGLNSPLHF.

This clone was seen more than once but under ten times. The chain couples TRBV30 to TRBJ1-6, with no clear D. Germline-derived CDR1 and CDR2 are GTSNPN and SVGIG (reference sequence). Trimming took off 3 bases at V and 10 bases at J, with 13 bases between the two ends. The CDR3 is 13 amino acids. The CDR3 protein is CAWSTDAFSPLHF. The CDR3 coding sequence is TGTGCCTGGAGCACCGACGCGTTCTCACCCCTCCACTTT. The whole variable domain, remainder taken from reference TRBV30 and TRBJ1-6, is SQTIHQWPATLVQPVGSPLSLECTVEGTSNPNLYWYRQAAGRGLQLLFYSVGIGQISSEVPQNLSASRPQDRQFILSSKKLLLSDSGFYLCAWSTDAFSPLHFGNGTRLTVT.

This clone was picked up a small number of times. V and J are TRBV4-2 and TRBJ1-6; perhaps TRBD1 as D (6 bases). The V and J ends lost 0 bases and 8 bases respectively, with 17 bases between them. The CDR3 sequence is 17 residues long. Per germline, CDR1 LGHNA and CDR2 YNFKEQ. CDR3 sequence: CASSQDQGGGPYSPLHF. The CDR3 DNA reads TGTGCCAGCAGCCAAGATCAGGGTGGGGGGCCTTATTCACCCCTCCACTTT.

This clone was found a few times. This rearrangement joins TRBV5-1 to TRBJ2-5; perhaps TRBD2 as D (6 bases). CDR3 size: 14 residues. V was cut by 0 bases and J by 5 bases, with 11 bases left in between. CDR1 and CDR2 from the germline V gene are SGHRS and YFSETQ. CDR3 in amino acids: CASSLDPGEETQYF. CDR3 in DNA: TGCGCCAGCAGCTTGGACCCGGGAGAGGAGACCCAGTACTTC.

The V call is TRBV4-2, the J call TRBJ1-1; 7 bases are a match to TRBD1. The V and J ends lost 4 bases and 8 bases, in that order; junction bases with no gene match: 7. There are 13 residues in the CDR3. CDR1 is LGHNA and CDR2 is YNFKEQ in the germline V gene. The CDR3 loop is CASSPTQGSEAFF. Here the CDR3 DNA reads TGTGCCAGCAGCCCGACACAGGGGTCGGAAGCTTTCTTT.

This clone showed up just once. The chain uses TRBV6-5 and TRBJ1-5, with D maybe TRBD1 (6 bases). The CDR3 spans 15 residues. Germline V gene lookup returns CDR1 MNHEY and CDR2 SVGAGI. Trimming stripped 2 bases from V and 2 bases from J, with 10 bases between. CDR3 coding DNA: TGTGCCAGCAGTTACGATGCAGGGGGCAATCAGCCCCAGCATTTT. Its protein is CASSYDAGGNQPQHF.

The chain couples TRBV28 to TRBJ1-5; TRBD1 agrees at 9 bases. J gave up 6 bases and V 3 bases, and 12 bases lay outside the gene matches. The CDR3 runs 17 residues. Germline loops: CDR1 MDHEN, CDR2 SYDVKM. The CDR3 loop is CASSFTPSTGGGQPQHF. In nucleotides, the CDR3 is TGTGCCAGCAGTTTTACTCCGTCAACAGGGGGCGGTCAGCCCCAGCATTTT.

The V gene is TRBV3-1 (or the pseudogene TRBV3-2), the J gene TRBJ1-3; no reliable D call. With 0 bases removed from V and 4 bases from J, the gap between germline ends came to 13 bases. The CDR3 has 16 residues. Looked up from germline, CDR1 is LGHDT and CDR2 is YNNKEL (reference sequence). The CDR3 spells CASSQEAGTGGNTIYF. In DNA form, the CDR3 reads TGTGCCAGCAGCCAAGAGGCGGGTACTGGGGGAAACACCATATATTTT.

J is TRBJ1-4 and V is TRBV7-9, with 7 bases fitting TRBD1. Germline loops: CDR1 SEHNR, CDR2 FQNEAQ (reference sequence). CDR3 length: 14 residues. Trimming removed 6 bases from V and 8 bases from J; junction bases left unmatched: 9. CDR3 protein: CASRGGDSREKLFF. The CDR3 coding sequence is TGTGCCAGCAGGGGAGGGGACAGTAGAGAAAAACTGTTTTTT.

The chain carries TRBV2 and TRBJ2-2, with D possibly being TRBD1 or TRBD2 (5 bases each). Germline lookup yields CDR1 SNHLY and CDR2 FYNNEI. Trimming shortened V by 2 bases and J by 6 bases, and 10 bases separated the two germline ends. This CDR3 is 14 amino acids long. CDR3 bases: TGTGCCAGCAGTGAATGGGGGATCGCCGGGGAGCTGTTTTTT. It translates to CASSEWGIAGELFF.

The CDR3 DNA reads TGCGCCAGCGGACTTAGTGGTACAGAAGGCATCAATCAGCCCCAGCATTTT. Translation: CASGLSGTEGINQPQHF. The chain joins TRBV10-2 to TRBJ1-5; D remains unclear. V was cut by 8 bases and J by 3 bases, with 23 bases left in between. The CDR3 contains 17 residues. The germline V gene has CDR1 WSHSY and CDR2 SAAADI.

This rearrangement joins TRBV5-1 to TRBJ2-3, with 8 bases fitting TRBD2. The V and J ends lost 4 bases and 3 bases, in that order; junction bases with no gene match: 7. The CDR3 loop spans 15 amino acids. Germline V gene lookup returns CDR1 SGHRS and CDR2 YFSETQ. The CDR3 is CASSPGGLETDTQYF. The CDR3 DNA reads TGCGCCAGCAGCCCGGGAGGGTTGGAGACAGATACGCAGTATTTT.

The V and J genes are TRBV5-4 and TRBJ2-7, with TRBD2 matching over 9 bases. J gave up 6 bases and V 4 bases, and 23 bases lay outside the gene matches. This CDR3 has 19 residues. CDR1 is SGHNT, CDR2 YYREEE, per germline (reference sequence). The CDR3 nucleotides read TGTGCCAGCAGCCCCCGCGGGGGGGGAGCGGGTCCGACCAGGAGCGAGCAGTACTTC. Amino acids: CASSPRGGGAGPTRSEQYF.

J is TRBJ1-1 and V is TRBV7-2; TRBD1 agrees at 8 bases. The trim removed 5 bases at V and 6 bases at J, leaving 5 bases unmatched. Per the germline V gene, CDR1 is SGHTA and CDR2 is FQGNSA. This CDR3 is built from 13 residues. CDR3 bases: TGTGCCAGCAGCCTGCGGACAGGGCCTGAAGCTTTCTTT. The encoded protein is CASSLRTGPEAFF. Looking up the rest from reference TRBV7-2 and TRBJ1-1 gives the full variable domain: GAGVSQSPSNKVTEKGKDVELRCDPISGHTALYWYRQSLGQGLEFLIYFQGNSAPDKSGLPSDRFSAERTGGSVSTLTIQRTQQEDSAVYLCASSLRTGPEAFFGQGTRLTVV.

The rearrangement joins TRBV18 to TRBJ1-2; 9 nucleotides align to TRBD1. The CDR3 is made up of 15 amino acids. Trimming cost V 1 base and J 5 bases; bases outside gene matches: 5. Germline V gene data show CDR1 as KGHSH and CDR2 as LQKENI. The CDR3 here is CASSPRGQGMYGYTF. The DNA for the CDR3 is TGTGCCAGCTCACCACGGGGACAGGGCATGTATGGCTACACCTTC.

The J gene is TRBJ2-5, the V gene TRBV7-2; 8 bases match TRBD2. Trimming cost V 4 bases and J 2 bases; bases outside gene matches: 6. Looked up from germline, CDR1 is SGHTA and CDR2 is FQGNSA. The CDR3 totals 15 residues. The CDR3: CASSSIAGPQETQYF. CDR3 sequence (DNA): TGTGCCAGCAGCTCAATAGCGGGGCCACAAGAGACCCAGTACTTC.

This clone was counted many times. The chain is built from TRBV11-2 and TRBJ1-5; weak D call: TRBD1 (5 bases). CDR1 and CDR2 (germline): SGHAT, FQNNGV. The CDR3 covers 15 residues. V was cut by 5 bases and J by 1 base, with 12 bases left in between. CDR3 loop: CASSSRDGSNQPQHF. For the CDR3, the DNA is TGTGCCAGCAGCAGCCGGGACGGGAGCAATCAGCCCCAGCATTTT. The entire variable domain, with the rest obtained from reference TRBV11-2 and TRBJ1-5, is as follows: EAGVAQSPRYKIIEKRQSVAFWCNPISGHATLYWYQQILGQGPKLLIQFQNNGVVDDSQLPKDRFSAERLKGVDSTLKIQPAKLEDSAVYLCASSSRDGSNQPQHFGDGTRLSIL.

This clone was picked up one time. The chain employs TRBV11-2 and TRBJ1-6; D ambiguous. Germline lookup yields CDR1 SGHAT and CDR2 FQNNGV. The CDR3 spans 12 residues. V lost 8 bases and J 8 bases, leaving 10 bases between the germline ends. CDR3 amino acids: CASPEKYSPLHF. As DNA, the CDR3 is TGTGCCAGCCCTGAGAAATATTCACCCCTCCACTTT. The full variable domain, rest sourced from reference TRBV11-2 and TRBJ1-6, is EAGVAQSPRYKIIEKRQSVAFWCNPISGHATLYWYQQILGQGPKLLIQFQNNGVVDDSQLPKDRFSAERLKGVDSTLKIQPAKLEDSAVYLCASPEKYSPLHFGNGTRLTVT.

V usage is TRBV19 and J usage is TRBJ2-1; 7 bases align to TRBD1. CDR3 size: 13 residues. The J segment lost 7 bases and the V segment lost 6 bases, leaving 6 bases of the junction unmatched. Germline assignment: CDR1 LNHDA and CDR2 SQIVND (reference sequence). The CDR3 nucleotides are TGTGCCAGTAGCGCCGGGACAGTAAATGAGCAGTTCTTC. Translation gives CASSAGTVNEQFF.

This sequence joins TRBV29-1 and TRBJ1-5; 7 bases fit TRBD1. CDR1 SQVTM and CDR2 ANQGSEA come from the germline V gene. The junction had 4 bases not matched to a gene; V was cut back by 6 bases and J by 2 bases. The CDR3 contains 13 residues. CDR3: CSVAGTGNQPQHF. In DNA form, the CDR3 reads TGCAGCGTAGCCGGGACAGGCAATCAGCCCCAGCATTTT.

This chain uses TRBV2 with TRBJ1-1, with 7 bases fitting TRBD1. Per germline, CDR1 SNHLY and CDR2 FYNNEI. The CDR3 sequence is 13 residues long. With V trimmed by 7 bases and J by 3 bases, 5 bases remained unmatched. CDR3: CASNRGRDTEAFF. The CDR3 DNA follows: TGTGCCAGCAATAGGGGGCGGGACACTGAAGCTTTCTTT.

The rearrangement uses TRBV24-1 and TRBJ1-4; 7 bases fit TRBD1. V lost 6 bases and J lost 7; bases outside the gene matches: 7. CDR3 length equals 14 residues. From germline, CDR1 is KGHDR and CDR2 SFDVKD. The CDR3 loop reads CATSSGGGLEKLFF. CDR3 sequence (DNA): TGTGCCACCAGTTCGGGAGGGGGCCTTGAAAAACTGTTTTTT.

The rearrangement links TRBV5-4 to TRBJ2-3, with D tentatively TRBD2 (6 bases). This CDR3 has 15 amino acids. In germline, CDR1 is SGHNT, CDR2 YYREEE (reference sequence). Trimming removed 3 bases at V and 6 bases at J, with 17 bases between. CDR3 nucleotide sequence: TGTGCCAGCAGCTACCGGGGGAGTGCTCGGGATACGCAGTATTTT. Encoded protein: CASSYRGSARDTQYF.

The chain couples TRBV11-2 to TRBJ1-2; D call uncertain. The CDR3 extends over 17 amino acids. CDR1 and CDR2 from the germline V gene are SGHAT and FQNNGV. Deletions cut 0 bases from V and 1 base from J, with 15 bases between. Written as DNA, the CDR3 is TGTGCCAGCAGCTTAGATGGACGTCAGGAGTATAACTATGGCTACACCTTC. Translation gives CASSLDGRQEYNYGYTF.

This rearrangement joins TRBV4-3 to TRBJ1-1, with D unclear. CDR3 size: 15 residues. Germline V gene data show CDR1 as LGHNA and CDR2 as YSLEER. Trimming took off 0 bases at V and 0 bases at J, with 8 bases between the two ends. Here the CDR3 reads CASSQEAVMNTEAFF. The CDR3 DNA is TGCGCCAGCAGCCAAGAGGCAGTCATGAACACTGAAGCTTTCTTT.

Only one count was recorded for this clone. The chain combines TRBV14 with TRBJ2-7; D uncertain. CDR3 length: 11 amino acids. Germline V gene data show CDR1 as SGHDN and CDR2 as FVKESK. V was shortened by 3 bases and J by 3 bases, with 3 bases between the two germline ends. The CDR3, as DNA: TGTGCCAGCAGCCACCACTACGAGCAGTACTTC. Translated, it gives CASSHHYEQYF.

The chain joins TRBV18 to TRBJ2-5, with D uncertain. V was cut by 1 base and J by 2 bases, with 14 bases left in between. Per germline, CDR1 KGHSH and CDR2 LQKENI. There are 16 residues in the CDR3. The CDR3 protein is CASSPLSGSLQETQYF. The CDR3 nucleotides read TGTGCCAGCTCACCACTCTCCGGGTCCCTACAAGAGACCCAGTACTTC.

The rearrangement uses TRBV27 and TRBJ2-7; unclear D gene. Looked up from germline, CDR1 is MNHEY and CDR2 is SMNVEV (reference sequence). The CDR3 contains 12 residues. Trimming pared 6 bases from V and 1 base from J, leaving 7 bases between. This chain's CDR3 is CASSQLSYEQYF. Here the CDR3 DNA reads TGTGCCAGCAGCCAACTATCCTACGAGCAGTACTTC.